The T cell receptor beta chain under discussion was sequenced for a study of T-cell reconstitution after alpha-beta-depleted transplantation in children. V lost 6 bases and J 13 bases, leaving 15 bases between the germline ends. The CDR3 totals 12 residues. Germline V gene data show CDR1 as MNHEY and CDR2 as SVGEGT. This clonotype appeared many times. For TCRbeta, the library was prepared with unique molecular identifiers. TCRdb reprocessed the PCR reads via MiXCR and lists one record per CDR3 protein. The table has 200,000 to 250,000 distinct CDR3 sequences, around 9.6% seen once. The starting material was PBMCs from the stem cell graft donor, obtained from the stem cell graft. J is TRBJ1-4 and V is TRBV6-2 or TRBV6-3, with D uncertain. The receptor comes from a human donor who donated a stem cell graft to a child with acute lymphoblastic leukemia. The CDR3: CASRRQGARLFF. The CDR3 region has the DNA TGTGCCAGCAGGCGGCAAGGAGCTAGACTGTTTTTT.